This T cell receptor beta chain was documented in a study of STAT5B mutations in CD4+ large granular lymphocyte leukemia. The study's findings and limits: TRBV06-family usage was enriched in top patient clones (8/27) versus controls (2/35). No patients shared main leukemic clonotypes, though about 24% appeared at low frequency elsewhere. Without putative leukemic clones, patient CD4-sorted repertoires remained more clonal than healthy CD4+ repertoires.

The assay was run at survey level. The repertoire was sequenced with immunoSEQ multiplex PCR; TCRdb's copy has only in-frame clones and lacks some. The repertoire has fewer than 40,000 clones, over 60% of them found once; the top ten carry around 2.1%. As concerns this clone: What it recognizes is unknown.

The CDR3 spans 14 residues. Germline V lookup: CDR1 MGHDK, CDR2 SYGVNS. Trimming took off 5 bases at V and 0 bases at J, with 11 bases between the two ends. Sequences were obtained from CD4+ T cells from blood buffy coats. The receptor comes from a human donor in good health. This sequence joins TRBV25-1 and TRBJ2-7; D possibly uses TRBD1 or TRBD2 (5 bases each). CDR3 in DNA: TGTGCCAGCAGTACCCGGGGCCTCTCCTACGAGCAGTACTTC. This codes for CASSTRGLSYEQYF.